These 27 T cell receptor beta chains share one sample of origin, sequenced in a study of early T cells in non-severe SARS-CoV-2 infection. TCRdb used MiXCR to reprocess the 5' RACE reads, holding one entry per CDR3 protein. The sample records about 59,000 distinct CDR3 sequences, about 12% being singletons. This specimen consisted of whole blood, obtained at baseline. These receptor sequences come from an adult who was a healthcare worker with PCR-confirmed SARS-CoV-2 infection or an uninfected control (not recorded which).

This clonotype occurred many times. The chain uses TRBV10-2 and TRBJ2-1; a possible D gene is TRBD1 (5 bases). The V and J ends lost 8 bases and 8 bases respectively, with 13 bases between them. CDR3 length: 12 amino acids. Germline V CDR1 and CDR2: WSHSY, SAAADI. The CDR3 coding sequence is TGCGCCAGCCGGACACAGTGGGATGAGCAGTTCTTC. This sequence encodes CASRTQWDEQFF.

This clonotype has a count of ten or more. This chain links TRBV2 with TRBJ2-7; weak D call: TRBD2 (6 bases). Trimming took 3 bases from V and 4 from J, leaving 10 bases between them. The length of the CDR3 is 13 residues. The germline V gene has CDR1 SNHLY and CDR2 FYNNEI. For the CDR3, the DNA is TGTGCCAGCAGTGACGGACTACAATACGAGCAGTACTTC. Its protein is CASSDGLQYEQYF.

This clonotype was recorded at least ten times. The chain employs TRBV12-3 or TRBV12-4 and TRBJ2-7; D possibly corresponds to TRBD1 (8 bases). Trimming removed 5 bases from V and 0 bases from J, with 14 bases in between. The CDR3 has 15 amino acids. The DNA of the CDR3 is TGTGCCAGCAGTCGCAACAGGGGGGGCTCCTACGAGCAGTACTTC. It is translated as CASSRNRGGSYEQYF.

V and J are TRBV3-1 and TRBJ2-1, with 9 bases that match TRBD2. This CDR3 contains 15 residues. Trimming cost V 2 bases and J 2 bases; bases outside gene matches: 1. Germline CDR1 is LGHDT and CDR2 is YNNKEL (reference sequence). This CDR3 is CASSQTSGPYNEQFF. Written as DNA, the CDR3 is TGTGCCAGCAGCCAAACTAGCGGGCCCTACAATGAGCAGTTCTTC.

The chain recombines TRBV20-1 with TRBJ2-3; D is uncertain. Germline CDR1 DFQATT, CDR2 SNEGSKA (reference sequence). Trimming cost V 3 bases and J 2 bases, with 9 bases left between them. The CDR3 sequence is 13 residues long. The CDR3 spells CSASYGNTDTQYF. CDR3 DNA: TGCAGTGCTAGTTACGGAAACACAGATACGCAGTATTTT.

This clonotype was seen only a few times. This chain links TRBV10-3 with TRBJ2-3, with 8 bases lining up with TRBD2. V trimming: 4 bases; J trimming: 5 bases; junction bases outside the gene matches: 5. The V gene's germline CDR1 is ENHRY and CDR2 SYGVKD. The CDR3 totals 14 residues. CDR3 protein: CAISGAGVLDTQYF. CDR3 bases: TGTGCCATCAGTGGAGCGGGAGTCTTAGATACGCAGTATTTT.

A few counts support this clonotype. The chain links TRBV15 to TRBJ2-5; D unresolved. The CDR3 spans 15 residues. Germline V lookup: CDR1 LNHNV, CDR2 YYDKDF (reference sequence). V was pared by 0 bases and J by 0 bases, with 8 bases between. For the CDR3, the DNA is TGTGCCACCAGCAGAGATCCGCAGTACCAAGAGACCCAGTACTTC. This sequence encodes CATSRDPQYQETQYF. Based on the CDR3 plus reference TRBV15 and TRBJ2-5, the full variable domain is DAMVIQNPRYQVTQFGKPVTLSCSQTLNHNVMYWYQQKSSQAPKLLFHYYDKDFNNEADTPDNFQSRRPNTSFCFLDIRSPGLGDTAMYLCATSRDPQYQETQYFGPGTRLLVL.

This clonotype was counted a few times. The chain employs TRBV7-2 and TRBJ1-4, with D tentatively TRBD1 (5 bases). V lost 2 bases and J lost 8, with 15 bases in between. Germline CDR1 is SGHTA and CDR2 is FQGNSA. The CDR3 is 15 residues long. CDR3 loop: CASSLSGAAREKLFF. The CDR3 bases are TGTGCCAGCAGCTTATCCGGGGCAGCACGAGAAAAACTGTTTTTT. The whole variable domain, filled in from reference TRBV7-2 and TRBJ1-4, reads GAGVSQSPSNKVTEKGKDVELRCDPISGHTALYWYRQSLGQGLEFLIYFQGNSAPDKSGLPSDRFSAERTGGSVSTLTIQRTQQEDSAVYLCASSLSGAAREKLFFGSGTQLSVL.

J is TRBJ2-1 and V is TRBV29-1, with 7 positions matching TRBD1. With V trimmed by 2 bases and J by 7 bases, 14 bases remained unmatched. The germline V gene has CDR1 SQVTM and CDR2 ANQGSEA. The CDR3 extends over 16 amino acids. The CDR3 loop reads CSVELEIRGWLNEQFF. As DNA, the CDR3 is TGCAGCGTTGAACTTGAAATCAGGGGGTGGCTAAATGAGCAGTTCTTC.

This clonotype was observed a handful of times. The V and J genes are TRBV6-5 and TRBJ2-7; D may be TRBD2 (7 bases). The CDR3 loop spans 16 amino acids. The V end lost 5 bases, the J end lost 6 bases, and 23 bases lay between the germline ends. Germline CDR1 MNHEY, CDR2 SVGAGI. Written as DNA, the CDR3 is TGTGCCAGCAGTGGTCCTAGGATGGGAGGGGGAAGCGAGCAGTACTTC. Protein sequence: CASSGPRMGGGSEQYF.

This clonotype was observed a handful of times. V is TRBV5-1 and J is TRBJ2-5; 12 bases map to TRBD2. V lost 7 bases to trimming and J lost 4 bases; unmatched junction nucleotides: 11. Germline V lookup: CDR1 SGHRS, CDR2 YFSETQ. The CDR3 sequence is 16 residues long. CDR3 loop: CASCTSGGCLGETQYF. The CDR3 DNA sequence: TGCGCCAGCTGTACTAGCGGGGGGTGTTTAGGAGAGACCCAGTACTTC.

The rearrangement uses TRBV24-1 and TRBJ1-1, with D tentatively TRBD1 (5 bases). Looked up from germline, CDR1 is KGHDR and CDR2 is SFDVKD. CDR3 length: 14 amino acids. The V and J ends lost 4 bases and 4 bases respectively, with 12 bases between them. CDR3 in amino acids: CATSEGTRGTEAFF. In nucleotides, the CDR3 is TGTGCCACCAGTGAGGGGACGAGGGGCACTGAAGCTTTCTTT.

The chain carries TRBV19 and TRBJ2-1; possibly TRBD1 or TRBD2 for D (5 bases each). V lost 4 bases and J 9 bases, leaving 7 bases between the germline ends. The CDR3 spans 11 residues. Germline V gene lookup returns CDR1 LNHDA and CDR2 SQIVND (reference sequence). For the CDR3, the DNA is TGTGCCAGTAGTAGGGGGACTGAGCAGTTCTTC. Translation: CASSRGTEQFF.

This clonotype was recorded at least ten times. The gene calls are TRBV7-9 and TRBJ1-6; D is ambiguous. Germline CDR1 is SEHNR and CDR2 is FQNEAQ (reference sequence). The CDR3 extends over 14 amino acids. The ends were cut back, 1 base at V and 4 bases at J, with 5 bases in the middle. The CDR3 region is CASSLEQYNSPLHF. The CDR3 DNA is TGTGCCAGCAGCTTAGAACAGTATAATTCACCCCTCCACTTT.

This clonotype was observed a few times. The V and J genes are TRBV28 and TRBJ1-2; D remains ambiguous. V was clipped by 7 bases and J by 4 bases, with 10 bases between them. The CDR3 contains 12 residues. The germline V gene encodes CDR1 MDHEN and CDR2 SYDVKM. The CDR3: CASTAQSYGYTF. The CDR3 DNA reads TGTGCCAGCACCGCTCAATCCTATGGCTACACCTTC.

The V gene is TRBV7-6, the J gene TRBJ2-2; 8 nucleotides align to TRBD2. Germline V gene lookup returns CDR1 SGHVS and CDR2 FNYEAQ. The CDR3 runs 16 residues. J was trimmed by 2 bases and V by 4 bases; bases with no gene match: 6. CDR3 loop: CASSYSGGQNTGELFF. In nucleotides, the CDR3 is TGTGCCAGCAGCTACAGCGGGGGACAAAACACCGGGGAGCTGTTTTTT.

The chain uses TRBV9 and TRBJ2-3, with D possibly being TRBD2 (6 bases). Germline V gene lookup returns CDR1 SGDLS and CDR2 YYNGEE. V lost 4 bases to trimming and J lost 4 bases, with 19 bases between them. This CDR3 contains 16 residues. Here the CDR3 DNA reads TGTGCCAGCAGCCCGAAAGACGGGACTTTAGCAGATACGCAGTATTTT. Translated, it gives CASSPKDGTLADTQYF.

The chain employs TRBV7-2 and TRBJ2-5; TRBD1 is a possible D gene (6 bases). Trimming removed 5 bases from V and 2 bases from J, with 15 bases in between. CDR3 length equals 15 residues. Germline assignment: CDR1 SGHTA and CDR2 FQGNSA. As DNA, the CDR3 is TGTGCCAGCAGCATTCCTACAGGGTTTCAAGAGACCCAGTACTTC. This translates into CASSIPTGFQETQYF.

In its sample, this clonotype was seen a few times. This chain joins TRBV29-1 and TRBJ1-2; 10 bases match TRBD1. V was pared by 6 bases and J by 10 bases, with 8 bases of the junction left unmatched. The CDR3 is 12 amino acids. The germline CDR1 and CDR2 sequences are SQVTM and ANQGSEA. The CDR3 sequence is CSVGGQGTAYTF. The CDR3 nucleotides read TGCAGCGTAGGGGGACAGGGGACGGCCTACACCTTC.

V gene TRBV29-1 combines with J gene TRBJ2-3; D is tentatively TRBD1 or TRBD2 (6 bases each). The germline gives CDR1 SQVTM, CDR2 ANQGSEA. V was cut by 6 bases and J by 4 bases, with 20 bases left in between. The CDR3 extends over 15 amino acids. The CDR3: CSVDAYGGPSDTQYF. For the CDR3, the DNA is TGCAGCGTCGACGCTTATGGGGGGCCATCAGATACGCAGTATTTT.

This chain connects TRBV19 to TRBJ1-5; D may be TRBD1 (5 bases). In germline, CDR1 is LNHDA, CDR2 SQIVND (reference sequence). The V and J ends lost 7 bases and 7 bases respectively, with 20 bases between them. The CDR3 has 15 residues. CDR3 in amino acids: CASTYTEWGVQPQHF. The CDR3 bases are TGTGCCAGTACCTATACGGAGTGGGGGGTGCAGCCCCAGCATTTT.

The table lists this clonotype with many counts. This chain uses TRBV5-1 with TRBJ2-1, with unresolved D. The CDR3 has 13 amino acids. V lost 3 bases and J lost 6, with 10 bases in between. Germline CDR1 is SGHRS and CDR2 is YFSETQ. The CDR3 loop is CASSSGPSNEQFF. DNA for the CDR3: TGCGCCAGCAGCTCGGGCCCCTCCAATGAGCAGTTCTTC.

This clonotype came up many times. In DNA, the CDR3 is TGTGCCAGCAGCGTAGGAGTGAACGGGATAGGGACCCAGTACTTC. As protein: CASSVGVNGIGTQYF. This chain connects TRBV9 to TRBJ2-5; D might be TRBD2 (5 bases). V dropped 0 bases and J dropped 7 bases, with 16 bases sitting between them. Germline CDR1 and CDR2: SGDLS and YYNGEE. The CDR3 has 15 residues.

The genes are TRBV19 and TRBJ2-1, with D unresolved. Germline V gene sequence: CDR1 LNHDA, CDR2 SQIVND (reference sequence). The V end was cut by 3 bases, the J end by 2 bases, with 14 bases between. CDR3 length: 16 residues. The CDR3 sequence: CASSIIPPRPYNEQFF. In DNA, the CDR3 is TGTGCCAGTAGTATTATACCCCCCCGGCCCTACAATGAGCAGTTCTTC.

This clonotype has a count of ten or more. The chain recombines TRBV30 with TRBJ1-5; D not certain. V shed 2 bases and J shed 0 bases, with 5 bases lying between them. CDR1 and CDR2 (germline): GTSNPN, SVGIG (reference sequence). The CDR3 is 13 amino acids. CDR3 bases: TGTGCCTGGAGTTCCCGTAGCAATCAGCCCCAGCATTTT. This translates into CAWSSRSNQPQHF. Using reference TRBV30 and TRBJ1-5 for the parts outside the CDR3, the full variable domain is SQTIHQWPATLVQPVGSPLSLECTVEGTSNPNLYWYRQAAGRGLQLLFYSVGIGQISSEVPQNLSASRPQDRQFILSSKKLLLSDSGFYLCAWSSRSNQPQHFGDGTRLSIL.

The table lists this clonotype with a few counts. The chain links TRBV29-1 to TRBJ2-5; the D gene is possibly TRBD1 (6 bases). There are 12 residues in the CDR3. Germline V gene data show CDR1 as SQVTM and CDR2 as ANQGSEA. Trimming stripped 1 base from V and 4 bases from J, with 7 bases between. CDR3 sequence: CSVEGGGETQYF. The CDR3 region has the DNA TGCAGCGTTGAAGGAGGGGGAGAGACCCAGTACTTC.

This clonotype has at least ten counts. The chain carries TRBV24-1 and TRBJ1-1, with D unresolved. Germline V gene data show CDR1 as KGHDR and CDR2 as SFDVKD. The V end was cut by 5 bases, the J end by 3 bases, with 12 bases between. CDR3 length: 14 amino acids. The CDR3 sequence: CATSGGASDTEAFF. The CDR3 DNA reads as TGTGCCACCAGTGGTGGCGCATCGGACACTGAAGCTTTCTTT.